The present TCR beta chain was sequenced within a study of cytomegalovirus exposure and HLA in healthy donors. A multiplex PCR was run with 60 Vbeta primers and 13 Jbeta primers. The assay was immunoSEQ multiplex PCR, and TCRdb's table has in-frame clones only and misses some. This table holds 160,000 or so clones, roughly 80% found once. V was pared by 0 bases and J by 0 bases, with 10 bases between. Germline V gives CDR1 MNHNS, CDR2 SASEGT. This CDR3 is built from 16 residues. The chain employs TRBV6-1 and TRBJ2-3; tentatively, D is TRBD2 (5 bases). The sample was PBMCs. This receptor was obtained from a man in his forties or fifties in good health and CMV-seronegative. The CDR3 bases are TGTGCCAGCAGTGAAGCGCGTCGGGGAAGCACAGATACGCAGTATTTT. This encodes CASSEARRGSTDTQYF.